Listed here are 20 T cell receptor beta chains from one sample, sequenced in a study of blood T cell repertoires in COVID-19. Sequenced by immunoSEQ multiplex PCR; TCRdb stores in-frame clones only, minus some. The sample shows around 140,000 clones, over 70% of them seen only once. Sequencing was performed on peripheral blood. The receptors stem from a woman aged 60-75 years with acute or convalescent COVID-19.

This clone turned up a few times. The V gene is TRBV28, the J gene TRBJ2-7; D is unresolved. This CDR3 is 11 amino acids long. CDR1 is MDHEN, CDR2 SYDVKM, per germline. V was pared by 2 bases and J by 6 bases, with 5 bases between. The CDR3: CASSLIGEQYF. CDR3 bases: TGTGCCAGCAGTTTAATCGGCGAGCAGTACTTC.

This chain joins TRBV11-2 and TRBJ2-7, with TRBD1 matching 11 bases. Germline V gene sequence: CDR1 SGHAT, CDR2 FQNNGV. The V gene end was trimmed by 3 bases and the J gene end by 7 bases; junction bases not matched to a gene: 8. The CDR3 has 15 amino acids. The CDR3: CASSLRGDRGSEQYF. The DNA of the CDR3 is TGTGCCAGCAGCTTGCGCGGGGACAGGGGGAGTGAGCAGTACTTC.

This clone was seen a few times. DNA of the CDR3: TGCGCCAGCAGTTCTAGCGGGAGTGTGGATGAGCAGTTCTTC. It encodes CASSSSGSVDEQFF. This chain connects TRBV10-1 to TRBJ2-1; TRBD2 matches at 10 bases. The CDR3 is made up of 14 amino acids. V lost 5 bases to trimming and J lost 8 bases; unmatched junction nucleotides: 6. Germline assignment: CDR1 WNHNN and CDR2 SYGVQD (reference sequence).

The chain combines TRBV6-5 with TRBJ2-3; maybe TRBD2 (5 bases). V lost 8 bases and J lost 1, with 13 bases in between. Looked up from germline, CDR1 is MNHEY and CDR2 is SVGAGI. This CDR3 has 14 residues. CDR3 bases: TGTGCCAGCCCACCGGATAGCGGCACAGATACGCAGTATTTT. Amino acid sequence: CASPPDSGTDTQYF.

V usage is TRBV5-1 and J usage is TRBJ2-5; a possible D gene is TRBD2 (5 bases). Trimming removed 4 bases from V and 2 bases from J, with 18 bases in between. The CDR3 length is 16 residues. CDR1 SGHRS and CDR2 YFSETQ come from the germline V gene. In nucleotides, the CDR3 is TGCGCCAGCAGCCAAGCCTTGGGAGTGGGGCAAGAGACCCAGTACTTC. Translating gives CASSQALGVGQETQYF.

The rearrangement links TRBV10-3 to TRBJ1-5; D gene uncertain. V lost 11 bases and J lost 2, with 19 bases in between. The CDR3 extends over 15 amino acids. Germline assignment: CDR1 ENHRY and CDR2 SYGVKD. CDR3 coding DNA: TGTGCCTCTCGTAGGAGTGAGAGGGGCAATCAGCCCCAGCATTTT. This translates into CASRRSERGNQPQHF.

The gene calls are TRBV30 and TRBJ2-1, with a tentative D call TRBD1 (5 bases). CDR3 length: 12 amino acids. Germline V gene lookup returns CDR1 GTSNPN and CDR2 SVGIG (reference sequence). V was shortened by 0 bases and J by 7 bases, with 7 bases between the two germline ends. The CDR3 coding sequence is TGTGCCTGGAGTGTAAGGGGTAATGAGCAGTTCTTC. Its protein product is CAWSVRGNEQFF.

This clone has only a few counts. J is TRBJ1-6 and V is TRBV28; TRBD1 is a possible D gene (5 bases). V shed 2 bases and J shed 10 bases, with 12 bases lying between them. CDR3 size: 14 residues. CDR1 MDHEN and CDR2 SYDVKM come from the germline V gene. As DNA, the CDR3 is TGTGCCAGCAGTTTAGCCTGGGGGGACTCACCCCTCCACTTT. Amino acid sequence: CASSLAWGDSPLHF.

This clone was detected only a few times. This chain links TRBV7-9 with TRBJ2-7; the match to TRBD2 covers 7 bases. Germline-derived CDR1 and CDR2 are SEHNR and FQNEAQ (reference sequence). The CDR3 has 17 residues. J was trimmed by 4 bases and V by 4 bases; bases with no gene match: 16. CDR3 in amino acids: CASSSPWGGRDPYEQYF. CDR3 DNA sequence: TGTGCCAGCAGCTCTCCTTGGGGCGGGAGAGATCCGTACGAGCAGTACTTC. The whole variable domain, remainder taken from reference TRBV7-9 and TRBJ2-7, is DTGVSQNPRHKITKRGQNVTFRCDPISEHNRLYWYRQTLGQGPEFLTYFQNEAQLEKSRLLSDRFSAERPKGSFSTLEIQRTEQGDSAMYLCASSSPWGGRDPYEQYFGPGTRLTVT.

The J gene is TRBJ2-1, the V gene TRBV11-2; 7 bases align to TRBD1. V lost 5 bases and J lost 0; bases outside the gene matches: 7. From germline, CDR1 is SGHAT and CDR2 FQNNGV. This CDR3 contains 16 residues. CDR3 loop: CASSPLQGFSYNEQFF. The CDR3 nucleotides read TGTGCCAGCAGCCCCCTACAGGGGTTCTCCTACAATGAGCAGTTCTTC.

This clone was found a few times. The chain has TRBV6-6 and TRBJ2-3, with TRBD2 matching 13 bases. CDR1 is MNHNY, CDR2 SVGAGI, per germline (reference sequence). The CDR3 runs to 16 residues. V gave up 6 bases and J gave up 2 bases; unmatched junction bases: 5. This CDR3 is CASRPTSGRDTDTQYF. CDR3 coding DNA: TGTGCCAGCAGACCCACTAGCGGGAGGGACACAGATACGCAGTATTTT.

This clone was seen more than once but under ten times. The chain links TRBV15 to TRBJ2-7; D gene unclear. Trimming took off 2 bases at V and 0 bases at J, with 14 bases between the two ends. From germline, CDR1 is LNHNV and CDR2 YYDKDF (reference sequence). This CDR3 is built from 16 residues. This CDR3 reads CATSRLSSFSSYEQYF. The CDR3 DNA reads TGTGCCACCAGCAGATTGTCTAGTTTTAGCTCCTACGAGCAGTACTTC.

The chain combines TRBV4-1 with TRBJ1-1, with D unresolved. This CDR3 is built from 18 residues. V dropped 1 base and J dropped 2 bases, with 20 bases sitting between them. In germline, CDR1 is MGHRA, CDR2 YSYEKL. This CDR3 is CASSQVTRSNALNTEAFF. The DNA of the CDR3 is TGCGCCAGCAGCCAAGTAACTCGATCGAATGCGCTCAACACTGAAGCTTTCTTT.

The chain uses TRBV30 and TRBJ1-2, with 8 bases matching TRBD1. The ends lost 3 bases at V and 3 bases at J; junction bases unmatched: 3. The germline V gene has CDR1 GTSNPN and CDR2 SVGIG (reference sequence). The CDR3 sequence is 13 residues long. CDR3 bases: TGTGCCTGGAGACGACAGGGGCACTATGGCTACACCTTC. Translation: CAWRRQGHYGYTF.

The chain employs TRBV19 and TRBJ1-5; D gene ambiguous. Germline CDR1 reads LNHDA; CDR2 reads SQIVND (reference sequence). V dropped 7 bases and J dropped 3 bases, with 16 bases sitting between them. The CDR3 totals 15 residues. The CDR3 region has the DNA TGTGCCAGTAAGAACCATACCCCTAACAATCAGCCCCAGCATTTT. This gives the protein CASKNHTPNNQPQHF.

This chain uses TRBV10-1 with TRBJ2-7; 10 positions match TRBD1. The CDR3 length is 14 residues. J gave up 12 bases and V 6 bases, and 14 bases lay outside the gene matches. Germline CDR1 reads WNHNN; CDR2 reads SYGVQD (reference sequence). The CDR3 reads CASSHRDRGARLYF. The CDR3 nucleotides are TGCGCCAGCAGCCACCGGGACAGGGGAGCAAGGCTGTACTTC.

CDR3: CASSLRGASQPQHF. CDR3 nucleotide sequence: TGTGCCAGCAGCTTACGGGGGGCAAGTCAGCCCCAGCATTTT. The chain links TRBV7-2 to TRBJ1-5, with D possibly TRBD1 on 6 matching bases. V lost 2 bases and J lost 6, with 11 bases in between. Germline-derived CDR1 and CDR2 are SGHTA and FQGNSA. The CDR3 loop spans 14 amino acids.

The chain has TRBV27 and TRBJ2-3; D gene ambiguous. The CDR3 runs to 12 residues. The ends were cut back, 5 bases at V and 3 bases at J, with 6 bases in the middle. Germline V gene data show CDR1 as MNHEY and CDR2 as SMNVEV (reference sequence). DNA for the CDR3: TGTGCCAGCAGTCCCCGTACAGATACGCAGTATTTT. Translated: CASSPRTDTQYF.

The V and J genes are TRBV19 and TRBJ1-2; 10 bases fit TRBD1. CDR1 LNHDA and CDR2 SQIVND come from the germline V gene (reference sequence). V was pared by 1 base and J by 8 bases, with 4 bases of the junction left unmatched. The length of the CDR3 is 14 residues. DNA for the CDR3: TGTGCCAGTAGTATAGCCGGGACAGGGGTCGGCTACACCTTC. Encoded protein: CASSIAGTGVGYTF.

The V and J genes are TRBV5-1 and TRBJ2-1; TRBD2 matches 11 bases. CDR1 and CDR2 (germline): SGHRS, YFSETQ. Losses at the gene ends were 2 bases for V and 9 bases for J; bases not matched to a gene: 19. This CDR3 has 19 amino acids. In nucleotides, the CDR3 is TGCGCCAGCAGCTTCTCCGGACTAGCGGGTCGATTTGGGTTCAGTGAGCAGTTCTTC. This gives the protein CASSFSGLAGRFGFSEQFF.